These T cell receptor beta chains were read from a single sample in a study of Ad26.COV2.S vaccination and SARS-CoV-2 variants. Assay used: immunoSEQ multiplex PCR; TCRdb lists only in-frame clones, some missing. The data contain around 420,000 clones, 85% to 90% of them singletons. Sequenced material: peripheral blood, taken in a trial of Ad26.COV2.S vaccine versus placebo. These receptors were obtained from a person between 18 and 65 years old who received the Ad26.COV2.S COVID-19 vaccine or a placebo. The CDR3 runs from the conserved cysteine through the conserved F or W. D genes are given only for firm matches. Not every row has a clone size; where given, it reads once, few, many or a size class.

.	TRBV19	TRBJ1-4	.	TGTGCCAGTACCAGGGATAATGAAAAACTGTTTTTT	CASTRDNEKLFF
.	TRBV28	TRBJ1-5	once	TGTGCCAGCAGGCAGACTTATAGCAATCAGCCCCAGCATTTT	CASRQTYSNQPQHF
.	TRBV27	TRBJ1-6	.	TGTGCCAGCCTTCGTTCGGACCAAGATAATTCACCCCTCCACTTT	CASLRSDQDNSPLHF
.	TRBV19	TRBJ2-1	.	TGTGCCAGCTCGGCCTACAATGAGCAGTTCTTC	CASSAYNEQFF
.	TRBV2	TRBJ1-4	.	TGTGCCAGCAGTGAAGTTGCAGGGCCTCAACTGGATGAAAAACTGTTTTTT	CASSEVAGPQLDEKLFF
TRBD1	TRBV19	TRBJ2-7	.	TGTGCCAGTAGTTCGACGACGGGGACAGGGGGCGAGCAGTACTTC	CASSSTTGTGGEQYF
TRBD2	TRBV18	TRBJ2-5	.	TGTGCCAGCTCACCACCGTTTCAGCGGGGGGGCCTTGAGACCCAGTACTTC	CASSPPFQRGGLETQYF
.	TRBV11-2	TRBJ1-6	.	TGTGCCAGCAGCTTAGATAGATACGGGAGAAGAGAGTCACCCCTCCACTTT	CASSLDRYGRRESPLHF
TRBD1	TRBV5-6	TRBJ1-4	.	TGTGCCCGCAGCTACGGGACAGGGGGCGGGGGTGAAAAACTGTTTTTT	CARSYGTGGGGEKLFF
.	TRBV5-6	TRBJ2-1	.	TGTGCCAGCAGCTTGGCCGAGGGAACGCAGTTCTTC	CASSLAEGTQFF
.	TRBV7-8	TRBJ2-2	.	TGTGCCAGCAGCCCCTTTTCCCCGAACACCGGGGAGCTGTTTTTT	CASSPFSPNTGELFF
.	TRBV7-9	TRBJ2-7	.	TGTGCCAGCAGCTATAGGGGTAGCGACGAGCAGTACTTC	CASSYRGSDEQYF
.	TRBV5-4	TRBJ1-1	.	TGTGCCAGCAGCTTGGTTGGGTTTCAGGGACCGGGGTTAATGAACACTGAAGCTTTCTTT	CASSLVGFQGPGLMNTEAFF
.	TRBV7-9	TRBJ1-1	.	TGTGCCAGCAGCTTAGTAGGCCGGCAGGGCCGGAGTGAAGCTTTCTTT	CASSLVGRQGRSEAFF
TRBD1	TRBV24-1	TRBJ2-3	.	TGTGCCACCAGTGAGCAGGGGGCTGGCACAGATACGCAGTATTTT	CATSEQGAGTDTQYF
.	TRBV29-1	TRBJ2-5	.	TGCAGCGCCTTGGGACTCCGGGACAAAGAAGAGACCCAGTACTTC	CSALGLRDKEETQYF
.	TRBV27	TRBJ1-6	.	TGTGCCAGCAGTTTATGGGCAGGGGCGCAGGATAATTCACCCCTCCACTTT	CASSLWAGAQDNSPLHF
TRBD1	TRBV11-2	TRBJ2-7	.	TGTGCCAGCAGCGTCATCGGGACAGGGAGCAACGAGCAGTACTTC	CASSVIGTGSNEQYF
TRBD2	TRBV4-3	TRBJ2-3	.	TGCGCCAGCAGCCAAGCTAGCGGGGGTTCAGATACGCAGTATTTT	CASSQASGGSDTQYF
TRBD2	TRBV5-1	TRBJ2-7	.	TGCGCCAGCAGCTTGGTTCTAGCGGGGGGTTTTTCCTCTTACGAGCAGTACTTC	CASSLVLAGGFSSYEQYF
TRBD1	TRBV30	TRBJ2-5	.	TGTGCCTGGACACCGACAGGGGCTTTTCAAGAGACCCAGTACTTC	CAWTPTGAFQETQYF
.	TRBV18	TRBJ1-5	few	TGTGCCAGCTCCCGTGGTGGGGATCAGCCCCAGCATTTT	CASSRGGDQPQHF
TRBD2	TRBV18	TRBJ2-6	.	TGTGCCAGCTCTATCCCTCGGGGGGGACACATTTCCTCTGGGGCCAACGTCCTGACTTTC	CASSIPRGGHISSGANVLTF
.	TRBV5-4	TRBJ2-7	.	TGTGCCAGCAGCTTCAACAGCGTTGCCTACGAGCAGTACTTC	CASSFNSVAYEQYF
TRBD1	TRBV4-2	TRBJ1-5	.	TGTGCCAGCAGCCAAACAGGGGGAAGCAATCAGCCCCAGCATTTT	CASSQTGGSNQPQHF
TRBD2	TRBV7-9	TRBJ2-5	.	TGTGCCAGCAGCTTAGAAGGGACTAGCGGGGGACAGACCCAGTACTTC	CASSLEGTSGGQTQYF
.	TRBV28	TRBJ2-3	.	TGTGCCAGCAGTTTGGGGCGGACCACAGATACGCAGTATTTT	CASSLGRTTDTQYF
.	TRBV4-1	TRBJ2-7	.	TGCGCCAGCAGCGAGACAGGACCCTACGAGCAGTACTTC	CASSETGPYEQYF
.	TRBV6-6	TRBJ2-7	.	TGTGCCAGCAGTTACTCACGGACTTACGAGCAGTACTTC	CASSYSRTYEQYF
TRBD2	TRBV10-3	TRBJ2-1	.	TGTGCCACGCGGGGGACCGAGGGGAATGAGCAGTTCTTC	CATRGTEGNEQFF
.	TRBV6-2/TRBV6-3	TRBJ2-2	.	TGTGCCAGCAGTTTCGGGACAACGAACACCGGGGAGCTGTTTTTT	CASSFGTTNTGELFF
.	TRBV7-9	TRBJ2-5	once	TGTGCCAGCAGCGGAGGGCAAGAGACCCAGTACTTC	CASSGGQETQYF
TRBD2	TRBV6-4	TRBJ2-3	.	TGTGCCAGCAGTGACTCAGGGCTAGCGGGGGGCGTAGATACGCAGTATTTT	CASSDSGLAGGVDTQYF
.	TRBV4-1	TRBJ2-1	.	TGCGCCAGCAGCCTCCTTCAGGACAGATCGAGGTTCTTC	CASSLLQDRSRFF
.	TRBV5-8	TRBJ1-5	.	TGTGCCAGCAGCTTATTCAATCAGCCCCAGCATTTT	CASSLFNQPQHF
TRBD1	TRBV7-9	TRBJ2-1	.	TGTGCCAGCAGCTCACCGGGACAGGGGTTAGAGGGGTTCTTC	CASSSPGQGLEGFF
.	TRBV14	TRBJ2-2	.	TGTGCCACCGGAGGGGACACGAACACCGGGGAGCTGTTTTTT	CATGGDTNTGELFF
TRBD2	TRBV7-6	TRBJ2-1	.	TGTGCCAGCAGCCAACTACTAGCGGGGGGCTACAATGAGCAGTTCTTC	CASSQLLAGGYNEQFF
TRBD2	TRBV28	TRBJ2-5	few	TGTGCCAGCAGGCTGCTAGCGGGGGCCGGGGGGCAGTACTTC	CASRLLAGAGGQYF